The entry below describes one T cell receptor (beta chain). The antigen it binds to is not known. The sample is drawn from a study of cytomegalovirus exposure and HLA in healthy donors (dated by TCRdb to the late 2010s). Background on the whole study: An earlier analysis of roughly 500 of the donors reported about 250 Gb of sequence data and 100 million to 130 million unique TCR beta sequences from 150 million to 200 million T cells. An early release covering roughly 600 HLA-typed donors comprised 250 to 350 gigabases of sequencing data and around 80 million unique TCR sequences. Of the 398 genotyped donors, 65% to 90% fell in the genetic ancestry cluster associated with self-reported Caucasian donors. The study aimed to test whether signatures of past pathogen exposure could be identified by cataloging public T cell receptors. Using immunosequencing, the study profiled T cell repertoires from 666 subjects and related those repertoires to cytomegalovirus serostatus. A separate validation cohort of over 95 different subjects was used in addition to the roughly 640-subject first cohort. To predict cytomegalovirus infection status, the study brought together high-throughput TCR immunosequencing, statistical association of individual TCRs with disease status, and machine learning. To study patterns of TCR occurrence, a later analysis re-analyzed previously published TCR beta repertoires from 550 to 800 donors and added high-resolution HLA genotyping. The later analysis used no new phenotypic data to find candidate immune exposures, relying instead on TCR beta sequences and their occurrence across donors. An earlier analysis of around 640 of the donors used high-throughput TCR beta sequencing to judge whether each TCR beta V gene segment behaved as functional or pseudogenic. Donor age, sex, ethnicity and CMV serostatus were collected together with the repertoire data. Genome-wide SNP genotypes for about 65% of the roughly 700 donors were used in a later genetic analysis, which treated that subset as a discovery cohort. All discovery cohort repertoires had been generated using a single sequencing platform. HLA typing included class I and class II loci at four-digit resolution. The number of typed donors differed by locus: roughly 629-640 for A, B, C, DRB1 and DQB1; some 540 for DQA1; approximately 610 for DPA1; and 450 to 480 for DPB1. Roughly five DR-DQ haplotypes were handled as single units for association and clustering, since linkage in the cohort was strong. Among over 350 genotyped donors of the cohort, an average of about 240,000 unique TCR beta nucleotide sequences were sequenced per donor, around 18% of them non-productive. On the study overall, not on this receptor specifically: The classifier was reported to diagnose cytomegalovirus status with high specificity and sensitivity in both the original cohort and the validation cohort. Because the 87-base-pair reads could not distinguish some IMGT-functional V segments, including TRBV6-2 and TRBV6-3, those segments were excluded. The cohort was sequenced for TCR beta chains only, and without alpha or paired-chain data the features that could be detected were limited. A total of 150 to 200 TCR beta chains were listed by the study as associated with cytomegalovirus. In an earlier analysis of a few hundred of the donors, most TCR beta V segments were observed in productive rearrangements about 90% or about 30% of the time, broadly matching IMGT annotations. In a later analysis, TCR association rates were found to vary across HLA loci, with the most associated TCRs seen for DRB1 alleles and the fewest for HLA-C alleles. According to a later genetic analysis, donors in an Asian-associated ancestry cluster had fewer N-insertions in productive TCRs than the approximately 700-donor mean. In a later analysis, HLA-associated TCR beta chains were found to be more clonally expanded and to have lower generation probabilities than equally common non-associated chains. Linkage disequilibrium might explain the correlated functional status among segregating V segments, but an unknown experimental factor could not be ruled out. A cluster of highly shared sequence variants was judged likely to be a technical artifact of the sequencing pipeline. Because HLA typing was unavailable for some donors at each locus, only the typed subset was used in association tests. A later analysis reported that several top co-occurrence clusters appeared linked to parvovirus B19, influenza, CMV and Epstein-Barr virus. At a false discovery rate of 0.05, a later analysis linked 16,951 TCR beta sequences to specific HLA alleles. According to a later analysis, most CMV-associated TCR beta chains appeared to be HLA-restricted, and the HLA associations seemed to be driven largely by CMV exposure. Sequencing depth was assumed to be roughly uniform across donors in the presence/absence analyses, though that assumption may not hold. The authors suggested that the approach could potentially be extended to other disease states and immunological phenotypes. CMV serostatus was the only immune exposure information available for the cohort. Most TCR sequences were seen in very few donors, while some public TCRs were found in many individuals. A later genetic analysis associated a missense DCLRE1C variant with V-gene and J-gene trimming of TCR beta chains, and an independent cohort replicated the association. The earlier analysis of approximately 540 of the donors excluded about 16 rarely observed V segments, including chromosome 9 orphons, because counts were too low. A further reported finding was that TCR beta sequences accurately predicted the HLA-A and HLA-B alleles for most subjects in the first cohort. Assigning TCR associations to individual alleles was difficult when HLA alleles, especially DR and DQ, strongly co-occurred. In vitro tests confirmed that a few of the cytomegalovirus-associated TCR beta chains recognize cytomegalovirus antigens.

In total, approximately 690 healthy bone marrow donors made up the cohort. All cohort members were sampled while nominally healthy, although unrecorded immune exposures were likely present. The donor tested CMV seronegative, placing the donor among the 350 or so seronegative members of the cohort. Each donor provided a peripheral blood sample, and peripheral blood mononuclear cells were used for TCR beta sequencing. The Qiagen DNeasy Blood Extraction Kit was used to extract genomic DNA from the blood cell samples. Taken from the germline V gene (reference sequence), the CDR1 and CDR2 loops are MNHNY and SVGAGI. Its CDR3 holds 16 amino acids, cysteine through phenylalanine. Only CDR3 DNA is held: 48 bases, read in frame from base 1. Trimmed from V: 6 bases; trimmed from J: 0 bases; junction bases lacking a gene match: 7. Libraries were made using the immunoSEQ multiplex PCR assay. For the multiplex PCR, a mixture combining 60 forward primers for TCR Vbeta segments and 13 reverse primers for TCR Jbeta segments was used. The CDR3 region of rearranged TCR beta genes was amplified from genomic DNA by a multiplex PCR assay. The Illumina HiSeq System was used to sequence the amplified TCR beta libraries as 87-base-pair reads. Per the authors' processing: A later analysis tallied approximately 87 million unique TCR beta chains across the 610 or so repertoires, and some 12 million of those chains were shared by two or more donors. Raw reads were error-corrected and collapsed into unique sequences by a nearest-neighbor algorithm in which closely related sequences were merged to remove PCR and sequencing errors. Alignment of CDR3 sequences to IMGT reference sequences was used to assign V, D and J gene segments. Each retained sequence needed at least a six-nucleotide match to both a V gene segment and a J gene segment. Rearrangements were called productive when the CDR3 lacked stop codons and stayed in frame with V and J; all others were non-productive. CDR3 was defined by IMGT convention, running from the second conserved V-encoded cysteine to the conserved J-encoded phenylalanine. Sequences without an unambiguous match to a single V gene segment were excluded from the earlier analysis of 450 to 750 of the donors. In an earlier analysis of 450 to 700 of the donors, V segments were called functional above 56.7% productive rearrangements and were called segregating when the between-donor standard deviation exceeded 5%. A statistical classification framework was developed to diagnose cytomegalovirus status using the catalog of TCR beta chain sequences. In a later analysis, V and J genes were assigned by comparing TCR nucleotide sequences against IMGT/GENE-DB human TR gene sequences. Using the TCRdist pipeline, a later analysis assigned CDR3 sequences along with most-parsimonious VDJ recombination scenarios. In a later analysis, each TCR beta chain was defined by its CDR3 amino acid sequence together with its V-gene family, and reads lacking a unique V-gene family were excluded. To address suspected cross-contamination and a sequencing artifact, a later analysis removed approximately 600 highly shared, low-generation-probability nucleotide sequences. For each public chain, a later analysis derived a clonal expansion index from normalized ranks of inferred template counts within each repertoire. In a later analysis, generation probabilities were computed using a VDJ recombination model fitted to out-of-frame rearrangements, and the results were checked against IGoR. A later analysis scored TCR-TCR, TCR-HLA and TCR-CMV co-occurrence with hypergeometric tests, applying a repertoire-size bias correction to TCR pairs. To estimate false discovery rates, a later analysis permuted the HLA or CMV assignments 20 times. In a later analysis, co-occurring TCRs were grouped using DBSCAN, and TCRdist sequence similarity was added for clustering within HLA-allele-positive subsets. Co-occurrence clustering excluded repertoires with fewer than 30,000 or more than 120,000 public chains, plus five with anomalous nucleotide sharing. The table comes from immuneACCESS by way of TCRdb, which keeps in-frame sequences with V and J called. Part of the clones is missing from these tables; in studies checked, under half for an unresolved V gene and the rest for unknown reasons. The V and J calls and clone size come from that table; D and trimming were worked out from the DNA. This sample's table carries more than 95,000 clones. The top ten hold less than 3% of the sample.

The sequence was obtained from a man aged 25-45 years in good health and CMV-seronegative. Recombination joined TRBV6-6 with TRBJ2-1, with 8 bases aligning to TRBD2. Sequencing was carried out using PBMCs. The CDR3 region reads CASSPGLASSYNEQFF. The sequence in DNA is TGTGCCAGCAGCCCCGGACTAGCCAGCTCCTACAATGAGCAGTTCTTC.